The rows below give T cell receptor beta chains drawn from one sample of a study of cytomegalovirus exposure and HLA in healthy donors. Sequencing used immunoSEQ multiplex PCR; TCRdb keeps in-frame clones, though not all of them. This sample yields 150,000 to 200,000 clones, of which about three quarters are seen a single time; around 1.5% belongs to the top ten. The sequencing input was PBMCs. These receptors all stem from a woman aged 30 to 39 in good health and CMV-seronegative. Each CDR3 is given with its conserved first and last residue. The order of the fields is D gene, V gene, clone size, J gene, CDR3 protein, CDR3 DNA. D genes are given only for firm matches. The size of a clone is reported for some rows only, either as once, few or many, or as a class for expanded clones.

D: .
V: TRBV14
size: few
J: TRBJ1-3
CDR3: CASSKRGPITRSSGNTIYF
DNA: TGTGCCAGCAGCAAGCGGGGGCCGATTACACGCAGCTCTGGAAACACCATATATTTT

D: TRBD2
V: TRBV11-2
size: .
J: TRBJ2-1
CDR3: CASSGTGRGVAGGPRFF
DNA: TGTGCCAGCAGCGGGACCGGTCGGGGGGTAGCGGGGGGACCTCGGTTCTTC

D: .
V: TRBV18
size: few
J: TRBJ1-2
CDR3: CASSPLEGRANYGYTF
DNA: TGTGCCAGCTCACCCCTGGAGGGGAGAGCTAACTATGGCTACACCTTC

D: TRBD1
V: TRBV27
size: .
J: TRBJ1-1
CDR3: CASSPPGQLMNTEAFF
DNA: TGTGCCAGCAGTCCACCGGGACAGCTCATGAACACTGAAGCTTTCTTT

D: .
V: TRBV9
size: .
J: TRBJ2-3
CDR3: CASSPTVKGTDTQYF
DNA: TGTGCCAGCAGCCCGACAGTTAAAGGCACAGATACGCAGTATTTT

D: TRBD1
V: TRBV18
size: .
J: TRBJ2-6
CDR3: CASSLVGQAQSSGANVLTF
DNA: TGTGCCAGCTCACTAGTAGGACAGGCCCAGAGCTCTGGGGCCAACGTCCTGACTTTC

D: TRBD2
V: TRBV14
size: .
J: TRBJ2-7
CDR3: CASSQGLAGPYEQYF
DNA: TGTGCCAGCAGCCAAGGACTAGCGGGGCCCTACGAGCAGTACTTC

D: .
V: TRBV28
size: once
J: TRBJ2-3
CDR3: CATGGVARDTQYF
DNA: TGTGCCACCGGTGGAGTGGCGAGAGATACGCAGTATTTT

D: .
V: TRBV5-1
size: .
J: TRBJ2-1
CDR3: CASSPRVQITSEYNEQFF
DNA: TGCGCCAGCAGCCCGAGGGTCCAGATAACCTCCGAGTACAATGAGCAGTTCTTC

D: .
V: TRBV19
size: .
J: TRBJ1-2
CDR3: CASSIDLLYGYTF
DNA: TGTGCCAGTAGTATAGACCTCCTCTATGGCTACACCTTC

D: TRBD1
V: TRBV6-1
size: few
J: TRBJ2-7
CDR3: CASRAPGQGVEQYF
DNA: TGTGCCAGCAGGGCCCCGGGACAGGGGGTCGAGCAGTACTTC

D: .
V: TRBV5-1
size: few
J: TRBJ2-7
CDR3: CASSLYPATAGSYEQYF
DNA: TGCGCCAGCAGCTTGTACCCCGCGACAGCTGGGTCCTACGAGCAGTACTTC